Listed below are T cell receptor beta chains from one sample, sequenced in a study of T cell responses to AZD1222 COVID-19 vaccine. Only in-frame clones appear in the TCRdb table, and some are missing; sequencing was by immunoSEQ multiplex PCR. The profile covers over 95,000 clones, with approximately 91% appearing a single time and 4% to 5% taken by the ten largest. The sample here was peripheral blood, taken on day 0 of AZD1222 vaccination. These receptors were collected from an adult in good health. CDR3s include the opening cysteine and the closing phenylalanine or tryptophan. D genes are given only for firm matches. Size tells how often a clone was seen (once, few, many) or the class of an expanded clone, and some rows leave it out.

j_call clone_size d_call v_call cdr3_nt cdr3_aa
TRBJ2-7 NA NA TRBV27 TGTGCCAGCAGTTTTTGGGCAGGTAGCTCCTACGAGCAGTACTTC CASSFWAGSSYEQYF
TRBJ1-6 once TRBD1 TRBV27 TGTGCCAGCAAAACGGGACAGGTTAATTCACCCCTCCACTTT CASKTGQVNSPLHF
TRBJ1-6 NA TRBD1 TRBV7-2 TGTGCCAGCAGCTTAGTTCAGGGGGCGCGCTCACCCCTCCACTTT CASSLVQGARSPLHF
TRBJ2-3 NA NA TRBV5-1 TGCGCCAGCAGCTTGATGAGGGAGGTCACAGATACGCAGTATTTT CASSLMREVTDTQYF
TRBJ2-7 NA TRBD1 TRBV5-1 TGCGCCAGCTCGACGGGACAGGGAGTCGAGCAGTACTTC CASSTGQGVEQYF
TRBJ2-5 NA TRBD2 TRBV5-1 TGCGCCAGCAGCTTGGCGGGGGGGCTGGAGACCCAGTACTTC CASSLAGGLETQYF
TRBJ1-4 NA NA TRBV29-1 TGCAGCGCACGGACATGGGAAAAACTGTTTTTT CSARTWEKLFF
TRBJ2-7 NA TRBD1 TRBV6-5 TGTGCCAGCAGTTACGGACAGGGGGCCTACGAGCAGTACTTC CASSYGQGAYEQYF
TRBJ2-5 NA NA TRBV25-1 TGTGCCAGCAGTGAAGGGGGGACGGAGACCCAGTACTTC CASSEGGTETQYF
TRBJ2-5 NA NA TRBV5-4 TGTGCCAGCAGCCAGCCGGGAGAGACCCAGTACTTC CASSQPGETQYF
TRBJ2-7 NA NA TRBV12-3/TRBV12-4 TGTGCCAGCAGCACACAGATACTCTACGAGCAGTACTTC CASSTQILYEQYF
TRBJ1-2 NA NA TRBV6-5 TGTGCCAGCAGTTACGGAACAGACTATGGCTACACCTTC CASSYGTDYGYTF
TRBJ2-3 once NA TRBV3-1/TRBV3-2 TGTGCCAGCAGCCAAGAAGCGCCAGATACGCAGTATTTT CASSQEAPDTQYF
TRBJ2-3 NA NA TRBV9 TGTGCCAGCAGCCCCTTCGCAGGGATTAGTCTCAGCACAGATACGCAGTATTTT CASSPFAGISLSTDTQYF
TRBJ1-1 NA NA TRBV9 TGTGCCAGCAGCGTAGAGATGAATGCGAACACTGAAGCTTTCTTT CASSVEMNANTEAFF
TRBJ1-5 NA NA TRBV6-5 TGTGCCAGCAGTCTCCGGGACACCAATCAGCCCCAGCATTTT CASSLRDTNQPQHF
TRBJ1-4 NA TRBD1 TRBV14 TGTGCCAGCAGCCCCGACAGGGGAAGGATAACTAATGAAAAACTGTTTTTT CASSPDRGRITNEKLFF
TRBJ1-5 NA NA TRBV5-1 TGCGCCAGCAGCTTGGACCCGGTCGCAGTCGGTCAGCCCCAGCATTTT CASSLDPVAVGQPQHF
TRBJ2-5 NA TRBD2 TRBV5-5 TGTGCCAGCAGCTTCTCAGCGGGGGGGCGAGAGACCCAGTACTTC CASSFSAGGRETQYF
TRBJ2-7 NA TRBD1 TRBV11-2 TGTGCCAGCAGCTTAGTTAGGGGACAGGGGGCTTACGAGCAGTACTTC CASSLVRGQGAYEQYF
TRBJ2-7 NA NA TRBV5-4 TGTGCCAGCAGCTTGGCCGGCGTCCGTGGGTACGAGCAGTACTTC CASSLAGVRGYEQYF
TRBJ2-5 NA TRBD2 TRBV7-2 TGTGCCAGCAGCTCCGCCGGGACTAGCGGGGTGGAGACCCAGTACTTC CASSSAGTSGVETQYF
TRBJ1-1 NA NA TRBV13 TGTGCCAGCAGCTTCGGGGGGGGAAACACTGAAGCTTTCTTT CASSFGGGNTEAFF
TRBJ1-2 once NA TRBV3-1/TRBV3-2 TGTGCCAGCAGCCCAAGCGGGACCTACGGACATGGCTACACCTTC CASSPSGTYGHGYTF
TRBJ1-1 NA TRBD1 TRBV5-1 TGCGCCAGCAGCCTCACCGGGACAGGAATTGGCACTGAAGCTTTCTTT CASSLTGTGIGTEAFF
TRBJ2-7 NA TRBD2 TRBV9 TGTGCCAGCACCCCGGGGGAGACTAGCGTCTTCTACGAGCAGTACTTC CASTPGETSVFYEQYF
TRBJ2-7 NA TRBD1 TRBV7-9 TGTGCCAGCAGTCAACAGGGGGCGGGGTACGAGCAGTACTTC CASSQQGAGYEQYF
TRBJ1-2 NA NA TRBV6-5 TGTGCCAGCAGTCCCGATACTAACTATGGCTACACCTTC CASSPDTNYGYTF
TRBJ2-2 NA TRBD2 TRBV7-9 TGTGCCAGCAGCGGAGCTAGCGGGGGAGCCAGGGAGAACACCGGGGAGCTGTTTTTT CASSGASGGARENTGELFF
TRBJ1-1 NA NA TRBV7-2 TGTGCCAGCAGCACTAACCGGGAGGTCACTGAAGCTTTCTTT CASSTNREVTEAFF
TRBJ2-7 NA NA TRBV27 TGTGCCAGCAGTCCAGGGATAGGTTACGAGCAGTACTTC CASSPGIGYEQYF
TRBJ1-4 once TRBD1 TRBV2 TGTGCCAGCAAACGACAGGGGAATGAAAAACTGTTTTTT CASKRQGNEKLFF
TRBJ1-3 few NA TRBV4-1 TGCGCCAGCAGCGATCCATACAGGGGAAACACCATATATTTT CASSDPYRGNTIYF